The 25 T cell receptor beta chains below come from one sample, sequenced in a study of identifying expanded T cells in peripheral blood. Here immunoSEQ multiplex PCR was the method, and the copy in TCRdb shows in-frame clones only, minus some. This table holds about 90,000 clones, over 75% found once. The specimen was blood. The receptors here all came from a person aged 18 to 70 in good health.

The chain is built from TRBV5-1 and TRBJ2-5, with D unclear. The V end was cut by 0 bases, the J end by 5 bases, with 17 bases between. This CDR3 region has 16 residues. Germline V gene sequence: CDR1 SGHRS, CDR2 YFSETQ. The CDR3 region is CASSLVIGIDLETQYF. The DNA for the CDR3 is TGCGCCAGCAGCTTGGTGATAGGAATTGACTTGGAGACCCAGTACTTC.

This chain connects TRBV7-8 to TRBJ2-3; D is perhaps TRBD2 (6 bases). Trimming removed 7 bases from V and 6 bases from J, with 17 bases in between. The germline gives CDR1 SGHVS, CDR2 FQNEAQ. CDR3 length: 14 amino acids. For the CDR3, the DNA is TGTGCCAGCACCTCGGGGGTTCTGTGGGATACGCAGTATTTT. Its protein is CASTSGVLWDTQYF. Full variable domain (rest looked up from reference TRBV7-8 and TRBJ2-3): GAGVSQSPRYKVAKRGQDVALRCDPISGHVSLFWYQQALGQGPEFLTYFQNEAQLDKSGLPSDRFFAERPEGSVSTLKIQRTQQEDSAVYLCASTSGVLWDTQYFGPGTRLTVL.

The V gene is TRBV19, the J gene TRBJ2-3, with a tentative D call TRBD1 (6 bases). The CDR3 loop spans 16 amino acids. V lost 4 bases, J lost 3 bases, and 17 bases lay in between. Germline V gene sequence: CDR1 LNHDA, CDR2 SQIVND (reference sequence). CDR3 bases: TGTGCCAGTAGTAGAACCGGGACATATTCTACAGATACGCAGTATTTT. It encodes CASSRTGTYSTDTQYF.

The rearrangement uses TRBV10-3 and TRBJ2-1; D call uncertain. Trimming stripped 3 bases from V and 5 bases from J, with 8 bases between. The germline V gene has CDR1 ENHRY and CDR2 SYGVKD. The CDR3 runs 13 residues. The CDR3 spells CAISDLGDNEQFF. Written as DNA, the CDR3 is TGTGCCATCAGTGACCTGGGTGACAATGAGCAGTTCTTC.

V is TRBV18 and J is TRBJ1-3; D perhaps matches TRBD1 (5 bases). The germline V gene encodes CDR1 KGHSH and CDR2 LQKENI. The CDR3 has 15 amino acids. V was shortened by 3 bases and J by 0 bases, with 9 bases between the two germline ends. The CDR3 loop reads CASSPGLSSGNTIYF. DNA of the CDR3: TGTGCCAGCTCACCGGGACTGAGCTCTGGAAACACCATATATTTT. Using reference TRBV18 and TRBJ1-3 for the parts outside the CDR3, the full variable domain is NAGVMQNPRHLVRRRGQEARLRCSPMKGHSHVYWYRQLPEEGLKFMVYLQKENIIDESGMPKERFSAEFPKEGPSILRIQQVVRGDSAAYFCASSPGLSSGNTIYFGEGSWLTVV.

The rearrangement links TRBV5-6 to TRBJ1-1; 8 nucleotides align to TRBD1. The CDR3 extends over 16 amino acids. J was trimmed by 5 bases and V by 2 bases; bases with no gene match: 11. Germline V CDR1 and CDR2: SGHDT, YYEEEE. The DNA of the CDR3 is TGTGCCAGCAGCTTAGGACCTACCGGGACAGGAACTGAAGCTTTCTTT. Translating it yields CASSLGPTGTGTEAFF.

As DNA, the CDR3 is TGTGCCAGCAGCTTGGATCGCAAGCCGAATGAAAAACTGTTTTTT. Encoded protein: CASSLDRKPNEKLFF. The chain links TRBV5-6 to TRBJ1-4; D gene uncertain. The CDR3 loop spans 15 amino acids. V dropped 0 bases and J dropped 5 bases, with 11 bases sitting between them. Germline-derived CDR1 and CDR2 are SGHDT and YYEEEE.

This chain joins TRBV11-2 and TRBJ2-1; 7 nucleotides match TRBD2. The CDR3 has 15 amino acids. Germline V gives CDR1 SGHAT, CDR2 FQNNGV. V shed 2 bases, J shed 9 bases, and the junction held 10 bases outside the gene matches. Written as DNA, the CDR3 is TGTGCCAGCAGCTTACAACTAGCGTCAACACTTGAGCAGTTCTTC. It encodes CASSLQLASTLEQFF.

This chain uses TRBV29-1 with TRBJ2-2, with 7 bases that match TRBD1. The V gene's germline CDR1 is SQVTM and CDR2 ANQGSEA. The trim removed 7 bases at V and 4 bases at J, leaving 6 bases unmatched. The CDR3 sequence is 13 residues long. The CDR3 region is CSAGQEITGELFF. The CDR3, as DNA: TGCAGCGCCGGACAGGAGATCACCGGGGAGCTGTTTTTT.

This clone was detected only once. The rearrangement links TRBV18 to TRBJ1-1; D gene ambiguous. This CDR3 has 15 residues. Deletions cut 3 bases from V and 5 bases from J, with 16 bases between. The germline V gene encodes CDR1 KGHSH and CDR2 LQKENI. CDR3 loop: CASSPGREWGTEAFF. CDR3 coding DNA: TGTGCCAGCTCACCCGGGAGGGAATGGGGTACTGAAGCTTTCTTT.

The chain joins TRBV18 to TRBJ2-7, with 11 bases aligning to TRBD1. The CDR3 totals 15 residues. J lost 6 bases, V lost 6 bases, and 10 bases had no gene match. The germline V gene encodes CDR1 KGHSH and CDR2 LQKENI. For the CDR3, the DNA is TGTGCCAGCTCCCTGAGGGGACAGGGGGATTCCGAGCAGTACTTC. Translation gives CASSLRGQGDSEQYF.

The chain recombines TRBV19 with TRBJ1-1, with 7 bases that match TRBD1. V was clipped by 5 bases and J by 4 bases; unmatched bases: 7. The CDR3 is made up of 14 amino acids. The germline gives CDR1 LNHDA, CDR2 SQIVND (reference sequence). The CDR3 bases are TGTGCCAGTAGTCTCGGACAGGCGAGCACTGAAGCTTTCTTT. As protein: CASSLGQASTEAFF.

The gene calls are TRBV5-1 and TRBJ1-3; D is undetermined. CDR3 size: 13 residues. Germline V lookup: CDR1 SGHRS, CDR2 YFSETQ. V lost 3 bases and J 3 bases, leaving 7 bases between the germline ends. Written as DNA, the CDR3 is TGCGCCAGCAGCTCTTCGCTTGGAAACACCATATATTTT. This gives the protein CASSSSLGNTIYF.

The V gene is TRBV7-3, the J gene TRBJ2-1, with D perhaps matching TRBD2 (7 bases). This CDR3 comprises 15 residues. Germline-derived CDR1 and CDR2 are SGHTA and FQGTGA. V was pared by 0 bases and J by 3 bases, with 9 bases between. The CDR3 DNA sequence: TGTGCCAGCAGCTTAACGAGGGGGGGCTACAATGAGCAGTTCTTC. It translates to CASSLTRGGYNEQFF. Variable domain in full (rest from reference TRBV7-3 and TRBJ2-1): GAGVSQTPSNKVTEKGKYVELRCDPISGHTALYWYRQSLGQGPEFLIYFQGTGAADDSGLPNDRFFAVRPEGSVSTLKIQRTERGDSAVYLCASSLTRGGYNEQFFGPGTRLTVL.

The genes are TRBV10-2 and TRBJ1-5; D is possibly TRBD1 (6 bases). V was cut by 6 bases and J by 6 bases, with 15 bases left in between. The CDR3 contains 14 residues. The germline CDR1 and CDR2 sequences are WSHSY and SAAADI. This CDR3 is CASRAGAGSQPQHF. In nucleotides, the CDR3 is TGCGCCAGCAGGGCAGGGGCAGGGAGTCAGCCCCAGCATTTT.

The CDR3 DNA is TGCGCCAGCAACAGCGGCTACAATGAGCAGTTCTTC. Its protein is CASNSGYNEQFF. The chain couples TRBV5-1 to TRBJ2-1, with a weak D call TRBD2 (5 bases). This CDR3 contains 12 residues. Germline V gene lookup returns CDR1 SGHRS and CDR2 YFSETQ. V dropped 6 bases and J dropped 3 bases, with 7 bases sitting between them.

This clone occurred once. This chain joins TRBV2 and TRBJ1-1, with D maybe TRBD1 (5 bases). Trimming left V 1 base short and J 4 bases short, with 10 bases between. The germline CDR1 and CDR2 sequences are SNHLY and FYNNEI. The CDR3 has 14 amino acids. The CDR3, as DNA: TGTGCCAGCAGTGAAGTCAGGGCGGGCACTGAAGCTTTCTTT. Residues: CASSEVRAGTEAFF.

The rearrangement joins TRBV4-3 to TRBJ2-5, with 7 nucleotides matching TRBD1. In germline, CDR1 is LGHNA, CDR2 YSLEER. The CDR3 extends over 14 amino acids. V was clipped by 1 base and J by 4 bases; unmatched bases: 3. Written as DNA, the CDR3 is TGCGCCAGCAGCCAAGTACCAGGGGGAGAGACCCAGTACTTC. As protein: CASSQVPGGETQYF.

The table lists this clone with a count of one. The CDR3: CASSLGVRGTGNTEAFF. CDR3 sequence (DNA): TGCGCCAGCAGCTTGGGGGTGAGGGGTACAGGGAACACTGAAGCTTTCTTT. The chain recombines TRBV5-1 with TRBJ1-1; a possible D gene is TRBD1 (5 bases). V was clipped by 0 bases and J by 1 base, with 16 bases between them. The CDR3 has 17 residues. Germline CDR1 and CDR2: SGHRS and YFSETQ. Combining the CDR3 with reference TRBV5-1 and TRBJ1-1 gives the whole variable domain KAGVTQTPRYLIKTRGQQVTLSCSPISGHRSVSWYQQTPGQGLQFLFEYFSETQRNKGNFPGRFSGRQFSNSRSEMNVSTLELGDSALYLCASSLGVRGTGNTEAFFGQGTRLTVV.

The chain uses TRBV2 and TRBJ2-6; D unresolved. CDR3 length equals 14 residues. From germline, CDR1 is SNHLY and CDR2 FYNNEI. V was trimmed by 7 bases and J by 1 base, leaving 8 bases between them. CDR3 loop: CASNLGSGANVLTF. CDR3 coding DNA: TGTGCCAGCAATTTGGGGTCTGGGGCCAACGTCCTGACTTTC.

The chain combines TRBV11-2 with TRBJ1-1; D gene unclear. Trimming took off 0 bases at V and 2 bases at J, with 4 bases between the two ends. The CDR3 contains 13 residues. Germline CDR1 reads SGHAT; CDR2 reads FQNNGV. The CDR3 region has the DNA TGTGCCAGCAGCTTAGAGTTAAACACTGAAGCTTTCTTT. It is translated as CASSLELNTEAFF.

The chain carries TRBV4-1 and TRBJ2-7; TRBD2 agrees at 7 bases. The CDR3 consists of 15 residues. J lost 0 bases, V lost 3 bases, and 5 bases had no gene match. Germline V gene lookup returns CDR1 MGHRA and CDR2 YSYEKL. The CDR3 region is CASSHRGVSSYEQYF. The CDR3 region has the DNA TGCGCCAGCAGCCATCGGGGGGTAAGCTCCTACGAGCAGTACTTC.

This chain links TRBV21-1 with TRBJ2-3; the table's D call, TRBD1, was not checked against the DNA. TRBV21-1 is tagged as a pseudogene. There are 14 residues in the CDR3. CDR3 protein: CASSGRHRGDTQYF. The CDR3 region has the DNA TGTGCCAGCAGCGGCAGGCACAGGGGTGATACGCAGTATTTT.

The rearrangement joins TRBV6-6 to TRBJ1-4; possible D gene TRBD1, 5 bases. V was trimmed by 6 bases and J by 8 bases, leaving 10 bases between them. CDR3 size: 12 residues. CDR1 is MNHNY, CDR2 SVGAGI, per germline (reference sequence). CDR3 residues: CASSPGGEKLFF. CDR3 bases: TGTGCCAGCAGCCCGGGGGGGGAAAAACTGTTTTTT.

V and J are TRBV5-4 and TRBJ2-5, with 12 bases identical to TRBD2. Germline lookup yields CDR1 SGHNT and CDR2 YYREEE (reference sequence). The J segment lost 4 bases and the V segment lost 4 bases, leaving 5 bases of the junction unmatched. This CDR3 contains 15 residues. CDR3 sequence: CASSHPSGGGETQYF. CDR3 nucleotide sequence: TGTGCCAGCAGCCATCCTAGCGGGGGGGGAGAGACCCAGTACTTC.